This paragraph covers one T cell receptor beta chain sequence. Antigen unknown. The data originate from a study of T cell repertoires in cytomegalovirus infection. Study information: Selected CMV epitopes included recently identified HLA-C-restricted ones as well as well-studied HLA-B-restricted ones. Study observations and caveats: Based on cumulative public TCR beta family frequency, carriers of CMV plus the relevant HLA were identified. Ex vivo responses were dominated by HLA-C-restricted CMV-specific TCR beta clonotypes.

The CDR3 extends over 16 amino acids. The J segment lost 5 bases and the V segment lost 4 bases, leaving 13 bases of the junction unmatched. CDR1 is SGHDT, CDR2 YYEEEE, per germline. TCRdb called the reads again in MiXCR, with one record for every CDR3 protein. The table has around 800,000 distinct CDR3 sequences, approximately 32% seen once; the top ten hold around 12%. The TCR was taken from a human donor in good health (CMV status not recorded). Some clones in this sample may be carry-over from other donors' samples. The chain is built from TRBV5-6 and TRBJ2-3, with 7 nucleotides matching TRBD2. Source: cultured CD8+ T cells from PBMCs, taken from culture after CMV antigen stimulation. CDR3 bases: TGTGCCAGCAGCCGCTGGAACAGCGGGATTTTAGATACGCAGTATTTT. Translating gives CASSRWNSGILDTQYF.